The clone carrying this T cell receptor beta chain was observed many times. Its antigen is not known. The record originates from a study of T-cell memory formation after mild COVID-19. Study summary: The two donors had largely donor-specific TCR clusters. Overall study findings and caveats: The authors did not confirm SARS-CoV-2 specificity of second-wave clones peaking day 37. Clones that contracted from day 15 to 85 were balanced CD4/CD8, while later expanders leaned CD4+.

Sample barcodes and UMIs were carried by the TCR alpha and TCR beta cDNA libraries that 5'RACE generated with constant-segment primers. TCRdb ran MiXCR on the 5' RACE reads and lists one entry per CDR3 protein. The table shows 550,000 to 700,000 distinct CDR3 sequences, with 15% to 20% occurring only once. The CDR3 has 15 amino acids. J gave up 3 bases and V 5 bases, and 9 bases lay outside the gene matches. Germline V gene data show CDR1 as SEHNR and CDR2 as FQNEAQ (reference sequence). The sample consisted of PBMCs or a T cell subset sorted from them (not recorded which). This TCR was recovered from an adult woman who had mild COVID-19 (a few samples of this study predate the infection). Cell type and time point are not known. The chain combines TRBV7-9 with TRBJ2-7; 8 bases are shared with TRBD2. CDR3 loop: CASSPTSGSYYEQYF. The CDR3 nucleotides are TGTGCCAGCAGCCCTACTAGCGGATCTTACTACGAGCAGTACTTC.